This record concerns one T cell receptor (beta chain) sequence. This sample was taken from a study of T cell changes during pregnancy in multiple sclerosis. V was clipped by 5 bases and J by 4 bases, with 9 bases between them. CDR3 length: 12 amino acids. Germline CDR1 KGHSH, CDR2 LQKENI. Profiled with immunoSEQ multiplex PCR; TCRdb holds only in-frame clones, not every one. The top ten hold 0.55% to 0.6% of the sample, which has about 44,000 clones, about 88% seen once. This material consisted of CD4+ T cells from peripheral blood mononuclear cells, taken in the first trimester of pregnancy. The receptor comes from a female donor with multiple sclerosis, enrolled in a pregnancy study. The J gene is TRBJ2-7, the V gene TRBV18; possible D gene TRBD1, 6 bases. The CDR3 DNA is TGTGCCAGCTCAACAGGGTTTTACGAGCAGTACTTC. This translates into CASSTGFYEQYF.